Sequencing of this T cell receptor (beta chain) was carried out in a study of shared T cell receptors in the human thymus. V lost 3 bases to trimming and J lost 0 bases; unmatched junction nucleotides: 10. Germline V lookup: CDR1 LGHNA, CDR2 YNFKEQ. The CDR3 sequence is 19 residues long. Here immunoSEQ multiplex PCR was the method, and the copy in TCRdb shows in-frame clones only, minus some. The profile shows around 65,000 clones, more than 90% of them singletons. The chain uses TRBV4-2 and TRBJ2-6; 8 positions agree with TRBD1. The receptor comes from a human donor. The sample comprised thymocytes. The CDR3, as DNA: TGTGCCAGCAGCCAGGACCACGGGACAGGCTTCTCTGGGGCCAACGTCCTGACTTTC. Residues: CASSQDHGTGFSGANVLTF.